A single sample gave rise to the 23 T cell receptor beta chains below, sequenced in a study of T cell responses to AZD1222 COVID-19 vaccine. Profiling relied on immunoSEQ multiplex PCR, and the TCRdb table lists in-frame clones only, not all of them. The sample holds roughly 140,000 clones, approximately 90% seen once. This specimen was peripheral blood, taken on day 0 of AZD1222 vaccination. These receptor sequences come from an adult in good health.

J is TRBJ1-3 and V is TRBV30, with D unresolved. V shed 1 base and J shed 3 bases, with 7 bases lying between them. Germline V lookup: CDR1 GTSNPN, CDR2 SVGIG (reference sequence). This CDR3 spans 13 amino acids. The CDR3 nucleotides read TGTGCCTGGAGTGCGTCAGGTGGAAACACCATATATTTT. This translates into CAWSASGGNTIYF.

V gene TRBV7-8 combines with J gene TRBJ2-4; 7 nucleotides match TRBD1. Germline CDR1 and CDR2: SGHVS and FQNEAQ. The CDR3 totals 15 residues. Trimming at V came to 5 bases and at J to 4 bases, leaving 8 bases not matched to a gene. CDR3 sequence: CASSIPTGLKNIQYF. The CDR3 coding sequence is TGTGCCAGCAGCATCCCGACAGGGCTAAAAAACATTCAGTACTTC.

The rearrangement joins TRBV25-1 to TRBJ2-6; D call uncertain. The CDR3 spans 18 residues. V was clipped by 3 bases and J by 2 bases, with 17 bases between them. Germline assignment: CDR1 MGHDK and CDR2 SYGVNS. CDR3 protein: CASSDLPDGAAGANVLTF. The CDR3 coding sequence is TGTGCCAGCAGTGACCTCCCCGACGGCGCCGCTGGGGCCAACGTCCTGACTTTC.

This clone was observed a handful of times. The gene calls are TRBV27 and TRBJ2-1; no definite D call. This CDR3 spans 13 amino acids. Germline CDR1 is MNHEY and CDR2 is SMNVEV (reference sequence). The ends were cut back, 2 bases at V and 3 bases at J, with 5 bases in the middle. The CDR3 sequence: CASSLRHYNEQFF. As DNA, the CDR3 is TGTGCCAGCAGTTTACGACACTACAATGAGCAGTTCTTC.

For the CDR3, the DNA is TGCGCCAGCAGCTACAACAGGGCCTCGGGAACTGAAGCTTTCTTT. Its translation is CASSYNRASGTEAFF. V and J are TRBV5-1 and TRBJ1-1; D possibly corresponds to TRBD1 (6 bases). Germline V gene data show CDR1 as SGHRS and CDR2 as YFSETQ. Trimming cost V 3 bases and J 5 bases, with 17 bases left between them. This CDR3 contains 15 residues.

The CDR3 is CASSDMGSYGYTF. In DNA, the CDR3 is TGTGCCAGCAGTGACATGGGGAGCTATGGCTACACCTTC. The chain couples TRBV6-4 to TRBJ1-2; the D is unclear. Deletions cut 2 bases from V and 4 bases from J, with 8 bases between. Germline values: CDR1 MRHNA, CDR2 SNTAGT. The CDR3 loop spans 13 amino acids.

The J gene is TRBJ2-2, the V gene TRBV30; D unclear. The V end was cut by 0 bases, the J end by 2 bases, with 10 bases between. In germline, CDR1 is GTSNPN, CDR2 SVGIG (reference sequence). This CDR3 comprises 15 residues. In nucleotides, the CDR3 is TGTGCCTGGAGTGTACAATCGGCCAACACCGGGGAGCTGTTTTTT. Protein product: CAWSVQSANTGELFF. The full variable domain, rest sourced from reference TRBV30 and TRBJ2-2, is SQTIHQWPATLVQPVGSPLSLECTVEGTSNPNLYWYRQAAGRGLQLLFYSVGIGQISSEVPQNLSASRPQDRQFILSSKKLLLSDSGFYLCAWSVQSANTGELFFGEGSRLTVL.

The chain couples TRBV3-1 (or the pseudogene TRBV3-2) to TRBJ2-3; D unresolved. Germline lookup yields CDR1 LGHDT and CDR2 YNNKEL (reference sequence). Trimming stripped 3 bases from V and 7 bases from J, with 14 bases between. The CDR3 has 14 amino acids. CDR3 nucleotide sequence: TGTGCCAGCAGCCAGACATCCCCCACTAATACGCAGTATTTT. Protein sequence: CASSQTSPTNTQYF.

The rearrangement links TRBV3-1 (or the pseudogene TRBV3-2) to TRBJ1-2; a possible D gene is TRBD1 (5 bases). Germline-derived CDR1 and CDR2 are LGHDT and YNNKEL (reference sequence). V was trimmed by 4 bases and J by 4 bases, leaving 10 bases between them. This CDR3 comprises 13 residues. The CDR3 is CASSREGAYGYTF. As DNA, the CDR3 is TGTGCCAGCAGCCGAGAAGGGGCCTATGGCTACACCTTC.

V and J are TRBV6-4 and TRBJ2-3, with D possibly TRBD2 on 6 matching bases. Looked up from germline, CDR1 is MRHNA and CDR2 is SNTAGT. There are 14 residues in the CDR3. The V end was cut by 2 bases, the J end by 9 bases, with 15 bases between. The chain's CDR3 is CASSDGGSARTQYF. CDR3 coding DNA: TGTGCCAGCAGTGACGGGGGGAGCGCCCGAACGCAGTATTTT.

The V gene is TRBV7-2, the J gene TRBJ2-7; no reliable D call. This CDR3 region has 13 residues. Germline CDR1 is SGHTA and CDR2 is FQGNSA. V was cut by 4 bases and J by 5 bases, with 12 bases left in between. The CDR3 bases are TGTGCCAGCAGCTCCTACCGCGGCCACGAGCAGTACTTC. It specifies CASSSYRGHEQYF.

This chain uses TRBV28 with TRBJ1-2; D remains unclear. The CDR3 has 13 amino acids. Germline V gene sequence: CDR1 MDHEN, CDR2 SYDVKM. Trimming took 2 bases from V and 0 from J, leaving 4 bases between them. The chain's CDR3 is CASSLGTNYGYTF. The CDR3 coding sequence is TGTGCCAGCAGTTTAGGGACTAACTATGGCTACACCTTC.

The chain employs TRBV6-6 and TRBJ2-3; 8 bases align to TRBD2. Germline lookup yields CDR1 MNHNY and CDR2 SVGAGI (reference sequence). This CDR3 spans 12 amino acids. Unmatched junction bases numbered 1, after V lost 8 bases and J lost 3 bases. CDR3 in DNA: TGTGCCAGCTTAGCGGGAACAGATACGCAGTATTTT. Translating gives CASLAGTDTQYF.

The chain uses TRBV5-4 and TRBJ2-7; 9 bases agree with TRBD2. The CDR3 loop spans 15 amino acids. Germline V gene data show CDR1 as SGHNT and CDR2 as YYREEE (reference sequence). The ends lost 1 base at V and 5 bases at J; junction bases unmatched: 7. As DNA, the CDR3 is TGTGCCAGCAGCTTGAACCTAGCGGGATCCAACGAGCAGTACTTC. It translates to CASSLNLAGSNEQYF. Full variable domain (rest looked up from reference TRBV5-4 and TRBJ2-7): ETGVTQSPTHLIKTRGQQVTLRCSSQSGHNTVSWYQQALGQGPQFIFQYYREEENGRGNFPPRFSGLQFPNYSSELNVNALELDDSALYLCASSLNLAGSNEQYFGPGTRLTVT.

This chain joins TRBV19 and TRBJ1-5; 10 bases match TRBD1. Germline-derived CDR1 and CDR2 are LNHDA and SQIVND (reference sequence). V lost 9 bases, J lost 7 bases, and 6 bases stayed unmatched. The CDR3 spans 13 residues. CDR3 DNA: TGTGCCAGCGCAGGACAGGGGGGGCAGCCCCAGCATTTT. It translates to CASAGQGGQPQHF.

Notes on this clone: No DNA is shown, since the ends of the CDR3 on it are uncertain; the CDR3 is the one TCRdb lists. V is TRBV21-1 and J is TRBJ2-3; no DNA check was done on the table's D call, TRBD2. TRBV21-1 is noted as a pseudogene. The CDR3 is 17 residues long, counting both termini. CDR3 in amino acids: CASRGVAGGSSTDTQYF.

The V and J genes are TRBV5-1 and TRBJ1-2, with unresolved D. V was cut by 0 bases and J by 1 base, with 10 bases left in between. CDR1 is SGHRS, CDR2 YFSETQ, per germline. The CDR3 sequence is 15 residues long. The DNA for the CDR3 is TGCGCCAGCAGCTTGGCGATCGGGTTTAACTATGGCTACACCTTC. Translating it yields CASSLAIGFNYGYTF. The full variable domain, completed using reference TRBV5-1 and TRBJ1-2, is KAGVTQTPRYLIKTRGQQVTLSCSPISGHRSVSWYQQTPGQGLQFLFEYFSETQRNKGNFPGRFSGRQFSNSRSEMNVSTLELGDSALYLCASSLAIGFNYGYTFGSGTRLTVV.

The chain combines TRBV14 with TRBJ2-5, with a tentative D call TRBD1 (5 bases). CDR1 and CDR2 (germline): SGHDN, FVKESK. CDR3 size: 14 residues. V lost 2 bases, J lost 1 base, and 8 bases lay in between. Written as DNA, the CDR3 is TGTGCCAGCAGCCAACTGACAGCCCAAGAGACCCAGTACTTC. Translation gives CASSQLTAQETQYF.

This chain links TRBV11-2 with TRBJ2-1; 7 bases agree with TRBD1. CDR3 length: 15 amino acids. Trimming at V came to 3 bases and at J to 4 bases, leaving 6 bases not matched to a gene. Germline V gene sequence: CDR1 SGHAT, CDR2 FQNNGV. CDR3 nucleotide sequence: TGTGCCAGCAGCTTCGACAGGGCCCAATACAATGAGCAGTTCTTC. It yields the protein CASSFDRAQYNEQFF.

As DNA, the CDR3 is TGTGCCAGCAGCCAAATGTCGTGGACTAGCGGGGTGACGAACACCGGGGAGCTGTTTTTT. Its protein is CASSQMSWTSGVTNTGELFF. The chain combines TRBV14 with TRBJ2-2, with 12 bases aligning to TRBD2. V shed 2 bases and J 0 bases; nucleotides not matched to a gene: 10. Germline V CDR1 and CDR2: SGHDN, FVKESK. The CDR3 spans 20 residues.

V usage is TRBV4-1 and J usage is TRBJ2-6; 9 bases are a match to TRBD1. The germline V gene encodes CDR1 MGHRA and CDR2 YSYEKL. The CDR3 runs to 18 residues. V was pared by 4 bases and J by 0 bases, with 7 bases of the junction left unmatched. In DNA form, the CDR3 reads TGCGCCAGCAGCCTCTGGACAGGGGAGGTCTCTGGGGCCAACGTCCTGACTTTC. Its protein product is CASSLWTGEVSGANVLTF.

The gene calls are TRBV24-1 and TRBJ2-5, with D tentatively TRBD1 (6 bases). CDR3 length: 14 amino acids. V was trimmed by 4 bases and J by 4 bases, leaving 12 bases between them. In germline, CDR1 is KGHDR, CDR2 SFDVKD. The CDR3 DNA reads TGTGCCACCAGTGACAGGGGAAGTTCAGAGACCCAGTACTTC. This codes for CATSDRGSSETQYF.

The chain links TRBV6-6 to TRBJ1-1; D may be TRBD1 (5 bases). V was shortened by 6 bases and J by 11 bases, with 25 bases between the two germline ends. This CDR3 region has 15 residues. The germline CDR1 and CDR2 sequences are MNHNY and SVGAGI (reference sequence). The CDR3 region has the DNA TGTGCCAGCAGCAACCCCCGGGGGACCGACCTGGCTGCTTTCTTT. Residues: CASSNPRGTDLAAFF.